The clone carrying this TCR beta chain came up a few times. This table comes from immunoSEQ multiplex PCR, and its TCRdb copy is limited to in-frame clones, with some not included. The sample yields around 250,000 clones, around nine tenths seen once. V dropped 5 bases and J dropped 3 bases, with 14 bases sitting between them. Germline CDR1 is MNHEY and CDR2 is SVGAGI. The CDR3 is made up of 15 amino acids. The source of the sample is a study of blood T cell repertoires in COVID-19. J is TRBJ1-5 and V is TRBV6-5, with D hard to call. The TCR comes from a woman aged 55-69 years who had recovered from COVID-19. The sequencing sample was made of peripheral blood. DNA for the CDR3: TGTGCCAGCAGTCAGACAAACTCTCCCAATCAGCCCCAGCATTTT. This gives the protein CASSQTNSPNQPQHF.